This record covers a single T cell receptor beta chain. This specimen belongs to a study of blood T cell repertoires in COVID-19. The CDR3 consists of 13 residues. Trimming removed 6 bases from V and 0 bases from J, with 8 bases in between. CDR1 and CDR2 from the germline V gene are SEHNR and FQNEAQ (reference sequence). Per the study methods: Amplifying reference gene primers gave estimates of nucleated cell counts. Some clones are missing from TCRdb's copy, which holds only in-frame ones; the method was immunoSEQ multiplex PCR. V and J calls and clone size are given by that table; D and trimming were obtained from the DNA. Seen here are roughly 200,000 clones, approximately 84% observed once, and the top ten hold approximately 7.2%.

Sequenced sample: peripheral blood. The chain joins TRBV7-9 to TRBJ1-1; D is undetermined. The clonotype originates from a woman aged 80 or over with acute or convalescent COVID-19. DNA of the CDR3: TGTGCCAGCAGAACCCCAGTGAACACTGAAGCTTTCTTT. Its translation: CASRTPVNTEAFF.